This TCR beta chain was sequenced for a study of identical twins. Study-wide points: A lower insertion count was a feature of abundant cord blood beta clonotypes, with no such feature in memory repertoires.

Healthy Caucasians were all of the donors. As for this clonotype: Its antigen is unknown.

J lost 5 bases, V lost 7 bases, and 7 bases had no gene match. Looked up from germline, CDR1 is SQVTM and CDR2 is ANQGSEA. The CDR3 consists of 12 residues. A universal primer site was created by template switching, with the cDNA bearing unique molecular identifiers. TCRdb independently ran MiXCR on the 5' RACE reads; one entry per CDR3 protein. Of about 700,000 distinct CDR3 sequences listed, 8.6% are singletons. The same data also went into a second study, on yellow fever vaccine responses in identical twins.

This TCR derives from a woman between 18 and 30 years old in good health. Sequencing used PBMCs. The rearrangement uses TRBV29-1 and TRBJ2-7, with 8 bases identical to TRBD2. CDR3: CSATGGANEQYF. CDR3 nucleotide sequence: TGCAGCGCTACGGGGGGGGCGAACGAGCAGTACTTC.